This T cell receptor (beta chain) was retrieved from a study of blood T cells in healthy people across ages. This clonotype was seen more than once but under ten times. The use of a sample-barcoded 5' primer and a J-beta primer mix characterized a second PCR of about 7 to 12 cycles. TCRdb recomputed calls from the 5' RACE reads with MiXCR, one row per CDR3 protein. Among about 780,000 distinct CDR3 sequences listed, more than 35% were seen once. The CDR3 length is 15 residues. CDR1 MDHEN and CDR2 SYDVKM come from the germline V gene. Input material: blood. J is TRBJ2-4 and V is TRBV28; TRBD2 matches at 7 bases. The last part of the DNA fits TRBJ2-5 better; the J call may be wrong. This clonotype originated in a man older than 75 in good health. The CDR3 nucleotides are TGTGCCAGCAGTTTTGCAGGGCGGGGGAAAGAGACCCAGTACTTC. Protein: CASSFAGRGKETQYF.